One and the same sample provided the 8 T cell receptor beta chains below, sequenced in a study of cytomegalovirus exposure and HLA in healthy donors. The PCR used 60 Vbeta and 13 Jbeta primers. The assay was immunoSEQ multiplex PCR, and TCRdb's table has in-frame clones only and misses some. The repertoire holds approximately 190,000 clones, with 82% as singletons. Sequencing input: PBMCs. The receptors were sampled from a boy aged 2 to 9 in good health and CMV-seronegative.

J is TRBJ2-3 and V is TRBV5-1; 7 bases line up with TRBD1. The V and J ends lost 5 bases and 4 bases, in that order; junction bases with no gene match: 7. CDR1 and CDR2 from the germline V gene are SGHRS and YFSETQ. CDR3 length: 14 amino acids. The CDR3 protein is CASRWKGAADTQYF. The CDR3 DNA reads TGCGCCAGCAGGTGGAAGGGGGCTGCAGATACGCAGTATTTT.

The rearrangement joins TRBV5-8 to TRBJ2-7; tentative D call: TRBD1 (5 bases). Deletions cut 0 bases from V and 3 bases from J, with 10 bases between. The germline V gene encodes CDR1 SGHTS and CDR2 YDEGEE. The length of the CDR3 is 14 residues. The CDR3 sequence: CASSLVDSHYEQYF. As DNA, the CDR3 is TGTGCCAGCAGCTTGGTAGACAGCCACTACGAGCAGTACTTC. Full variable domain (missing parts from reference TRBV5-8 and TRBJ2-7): EAGVTQSPTHLIKTRGQQATLRCSPISGHTSVYWYQQALGLGLQFLLWYDEGEERNRGNFPPRFSGRQFPNYSSELNVNALELEDSALYLCASSLVDSHYEQYFGPGTRLTVT.

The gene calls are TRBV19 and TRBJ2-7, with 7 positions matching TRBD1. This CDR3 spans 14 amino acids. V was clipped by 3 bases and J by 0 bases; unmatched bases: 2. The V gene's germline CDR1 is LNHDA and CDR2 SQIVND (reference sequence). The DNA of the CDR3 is TGTGCCAGTAGTATGGGGGACAGCTCCTACGAGCAGTACTTC. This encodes CASSMGDSSYEQYF.

CDR3 in DNA: TGCGCCAGCAGCCGAGGACAGGGGCATAATTCACCCCTCCACTTT. Translated, it gives CASSRGQGHNSPLHF. The chain uses TRBV4-3 and TRBJ1-6; TRBD1 aligns across 9 bases. V shed 4 bases, J shed 5 bases, and the junction held 3 bases outside the gene matches. The CDR3 consists of 15 residues. Germline V gene lookup returns CDR1 LGHNA and CDR2 YSLEER.

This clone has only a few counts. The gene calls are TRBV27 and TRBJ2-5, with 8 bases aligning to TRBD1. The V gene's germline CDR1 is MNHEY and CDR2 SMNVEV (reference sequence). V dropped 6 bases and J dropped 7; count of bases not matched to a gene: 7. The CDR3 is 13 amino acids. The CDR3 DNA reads TGTGCCAGCAGGGCTCAGGGGGCCGTGACCCAGTACTTC. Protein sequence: CASRAQGAVTQYF.

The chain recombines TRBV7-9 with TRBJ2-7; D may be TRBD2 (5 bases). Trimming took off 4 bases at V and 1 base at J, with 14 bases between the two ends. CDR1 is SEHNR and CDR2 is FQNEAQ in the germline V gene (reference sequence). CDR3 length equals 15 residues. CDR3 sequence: CASSSAGGVSYEQYF. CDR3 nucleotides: TGTGCCAGCAGCTCGGCTGGAGGCGTTTCCTACGAGCAGTACTTC.

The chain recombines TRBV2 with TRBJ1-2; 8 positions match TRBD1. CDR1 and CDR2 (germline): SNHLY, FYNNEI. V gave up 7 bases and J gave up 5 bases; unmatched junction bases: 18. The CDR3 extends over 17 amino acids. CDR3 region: CASKRWTGISLEYGYTF. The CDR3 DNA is TGTGCCAGCAAGCGATGGACAGGGATTTCTTTGGAGTATGGCTACACCTTC.

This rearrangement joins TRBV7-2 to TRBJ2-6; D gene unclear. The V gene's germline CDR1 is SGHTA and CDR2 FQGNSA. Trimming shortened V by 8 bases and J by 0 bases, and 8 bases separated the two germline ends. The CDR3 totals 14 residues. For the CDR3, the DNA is TGTGCCAGCGCCGCTAGCTCTGGGGCCAACGTCCTGACTTTC. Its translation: CASAASSGANVLTF.